This TCR beta chain stems from a study of shared clonotypes between healthy human individuals. Study summary: Sampling drew on donors who were two women and a few men aged 18 to 49.

Of note for this clone: Its specificity is unknown.

Selected positively for CCR7 and CD45RO-negative, naive CD8 cells excluded terminally differentiated effector memory CD45RA+ cells. All the donors were Caucasian adults who lived in Nashville, Tennessee. Germline V gene data show CDR1 as SGHTA and CDR2 as FQGNSA. This CDR3 comprises 16 residues. With 0 bases clipped from V and 4 bases from J, the junction kept 8 bases outside the gene matches. Per the study methods: Filtering of immunoSEQ junctional sequences could not match full-length read filtering. TCRdb's copy holds only in-frame clones and misses some; the assay was immunoSEQ multiplex PCR. Clonal size and the V and J genes are those of that table, whereas D and trimming came from the DNA. Here the sample spans over 2 million clones, over 85% being singletons. Study conclusions and caveats: Even with large depth, rarefaction showed that sorted-subset sequencing was incomplete.

This receptor was identified in a man younger than 30 in good health. The chain couples TRBV7-2 to TRBJ1-2; TRBD1 aligns across 7 bases. The sample taken for sequencing was naive CD8+ T cells sorted from blood. In DNA form, the CDR3 reads TGTGCCAGCAGCTTAGCGTTTATGGGGACAGCCTATGGCTACACCTTC. This sequence encodes CASSLAFMGTAYGYTF.